These T cell receptor beta chains were read from a single sample in a study of human T cells and chemical hapten exposure. A single record per CDR3 protein comes from TCRdb applying MiXCR to the RACE reads. The sample lists roughly 90,000 distinct CDR3 sequences, approximately 11% occurring once. Specimen: whole blood, collected in connection with sensitization to the hapten diphenylcyclopropenone (DPC). The receptor set was obtained from a woman aged 30 to 39 with alopecia areata. Some clones in this sample may be carry-over from other donors' samples. CDR3s leave out the opening cysteine and the closing phenylalanine or tryptophan. Each record gives: J gene, clone size, V gene, CDR3 protein. The size field is filled for only some rows; it gives once, few, many or a size class.

TRBJ2-1 | NA | TRBV10-3 | AISEQQGNEQF
TRBJ2-7 | many | TRBV7-2 | ASSSSPRGSPYEQY
TRBJ1-1 | few | TRBV5-1 | ASSSAGTGYVGF
TRBJ2-1 | NA | TRBV4-1 | ASSQVAWGPRYNEQF
TRBJ2-1 | NA | TRBV12-3/TRBV12-4 | ASSRMGLLQF
TRBJ1-1 | many | TRBV4-3 | ASSQALGQGGWTEAF
TRBJ2-1 | many | TRBV29-1 | SDRDRYNEQF
TRBJ2-6 | many | TRBV6-2/TRBV6-3 | ASSIQGAGANVLT
TRBJ2-2 | few | TRBV3-2 | ASSQASGATGELF
TRBJ1-5 | many | TRBV15 | ATSRAGAGNQPQH
TRBJ1-3 | many | TRBV28 | ASMGIQGFSGNTIY
TRBJ2-5 | NA | TRBV11-2 | ASSRVRGSETQY
TRBJ2-2 | few | TRBV28 | ASELKRATGNTGELF
TRBJ2-7 | many | TRBV7-2 | ASSRTSGSLLAHEQY
TRBJ1-1 | NA | TRBV27 | ASSSKGGQQTEAF
TRBJ2-2 | few | TRBV10-3 | AISGSRGELF
TRBJ2-6 | few | TRBV6-6 | ASSGGLSGANVLT
TRBJ1-5 | many | TRBV2 | ASMTFNQPQH
TRBJ2-1 | NA | TRBV4-1 | ASGVNEQF
TRBJ2-7 | many | TRBV7-2 | ASSLAPGGPYEQY
TRBJ1-5 | NA | TRBV28 | ASIGSEYNQPQH
TRBJ2-7 | many | TRBV20-1 | SARDWRGFGSYEQY
TRBJ1-6 | many | TRBV6-4 | ASSTGVGDSPLH
TRBJ1-2 | many | TRBV4-2 | ASSERDRNYGYT
TRBJ1-2 | many | TRBV25-1 | ASSEPDRPSRGYT
TRBJ2-7 | many | TRBV29-1 | SVVSGFYEQY
TRBJ1-1 | NA | TRBV5-1 | ASSPETAMNTEAF
TRBJ1-1 | NA | TRBV20-1 | SVLGRGPPRNTEAF
TRBJ1-2 | many | TRBV13 | ASSSSDRGGYT
TRBJ1-5 | few | TRBV6-5 | ASSPRGQGNQPQH
TRBJ2-1 | few | TRBV7-6 | ASSLGSLGGSSYNEQF
TRBJ1-5 | NA | TRBV11-2 | ASSSSALADQPQH
TRBJ2-1 | NA | TRBV20-1 | SARGSSGYNEQF
TRBJ1-3 | many | TRBV30 | AWSGTGNTIY
TRBJ1-5 | many | TRBV7-8 | ASSWDRVISSNQPQH
TRBJ2-5 | few | TRBV28 | VAGLAGGRAQY
TRBJ2-5 | NA | TRBV28 | ASNPGWDRGRGTQY
TRBJ2-5 | NA | TRBV10-1 | ASSESTSRQETQY
TRBJ2-2 | many | TRBV6-2/TRBV6-3 | ASSYSNIPGTGSTGELF
TRBJ1-2 | few | TRBV12-3/TRBV12-4 | ASSQGSSGGYYGYT
TRBJ2-1 | many | TRBV15 | ATSRDRAEPQF
TRBJ2-1 | many | TRBV28 | ASSFAGGPYNEQF
TRBJ2-7 | many | TRBV6-5 | ASSYSHSKSSYEQY
TRBJ2-1 | many | TRBV6-2/TRBV6-3 | ASSHGGTSGMGEQF
TRBJ1-2 | many | TRBV6-1 | ASSGVRTNYGYT
TRBJ2-7 | many | TRBV18 | ASSPRVGTYEQY
TRBJ2-1 | NA | TRBV20-1 | SARAGTSGSYNEQF
TRBJ2-5 | NA | TRBV3-1 | ASTSGALETQY
TRBJ2-7 | few | TRBV5-6 | ASSPGTVGGSEQY
TRBJ1-1 | many | TRBV29-1 | SARQLNTEAF
TRBJ2-1 | NA | TRBV9 | ASSGTGVNNEQF
TRBJ2-2 | few | TRBV4-1 | ASSPPVRTTTTGELF
TRBJ2-5 | NA | TRBV5-1 | ASSLRQDQETQY
TRBJ1-1 | many | TRBV29-1 | SANAQGDAEAF
TRBJ2-3 | many | TRBV10-3 | AISGGRDTQY
TRBJ1-2 | few | TRBV18 | ASSPQDGDYGYT
TRBJ2-1 | many | TRBV5-5 | ASAPLGTSGGNEQF
TRBJ2-3 | many | TRBV28 | ASSSGAETTPTQY
TRBJ2-3 | NA | TRBV7-2 | ASSPYLLTQY
TRBJ2-6 | few | TRBV5-1 | ASSLAGPGANVLT